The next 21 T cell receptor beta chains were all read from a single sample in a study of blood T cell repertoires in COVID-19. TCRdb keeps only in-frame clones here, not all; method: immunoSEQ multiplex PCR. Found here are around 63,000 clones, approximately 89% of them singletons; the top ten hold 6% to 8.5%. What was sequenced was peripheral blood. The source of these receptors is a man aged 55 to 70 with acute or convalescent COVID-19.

The CDR3 sequence: CASSNPMQGGTGELFF. In DNA, the CDR3 is TGTGCCAGCTCCAATCCTATGCAGGGGGGCACCGGGGAGCTGTTTTTT. The rearrangement joins TRBV11-2 to TRBJ2-2, with TRBD1 as a possible D gene (7 bases). This CDR3 is built from 16 residues. Germline lookup yields CDR1 SGHAT and CDR2 FQNNGV. V lost 8 bases and J lost 4, with 20 bases in between.

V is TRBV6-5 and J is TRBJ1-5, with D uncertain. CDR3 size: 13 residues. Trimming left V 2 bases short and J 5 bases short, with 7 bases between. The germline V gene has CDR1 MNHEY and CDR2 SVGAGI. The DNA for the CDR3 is TGTGCCAGCAGTTACAACATCGATCAGCCCCAGCATTTT. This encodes CASSYNIDQPQHF.

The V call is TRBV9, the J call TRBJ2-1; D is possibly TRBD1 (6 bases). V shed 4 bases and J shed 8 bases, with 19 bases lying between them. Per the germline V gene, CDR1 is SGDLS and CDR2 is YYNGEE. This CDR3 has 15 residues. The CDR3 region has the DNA TGTGCCAGCAGCAAAACAGGGTTTAAGGGGGATGAGCAGTTCTTC. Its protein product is CASSKTGFKGDEQFF. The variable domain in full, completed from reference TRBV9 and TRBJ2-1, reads DSGVTQTPKHLITATGQRVTLRCSPRSGDLSVYWYQQSLDQGLQFLIQYYNGEERAKGNILERFSAQQFPDLHSELNLSSLELGDSALYFCASSKTGFKGDEQFFGPGTRLTVL.

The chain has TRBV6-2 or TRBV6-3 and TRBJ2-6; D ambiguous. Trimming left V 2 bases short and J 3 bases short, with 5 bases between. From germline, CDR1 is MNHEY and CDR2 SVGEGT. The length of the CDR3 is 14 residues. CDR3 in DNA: TGTGCCAGCAGTTACGGGCTTGGGGCCAACGTCCTGACTTTC. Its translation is CASSYGLGANVLTF.

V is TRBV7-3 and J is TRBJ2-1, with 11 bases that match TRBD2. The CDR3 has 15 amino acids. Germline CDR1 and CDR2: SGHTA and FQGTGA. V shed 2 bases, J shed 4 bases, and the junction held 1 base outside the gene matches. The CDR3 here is CASSLASGGYNEQFF. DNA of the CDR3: TGTGCCAGCAGCTTAGCTAGCGGGGGGTACAATGAGCAGTTCTTC.

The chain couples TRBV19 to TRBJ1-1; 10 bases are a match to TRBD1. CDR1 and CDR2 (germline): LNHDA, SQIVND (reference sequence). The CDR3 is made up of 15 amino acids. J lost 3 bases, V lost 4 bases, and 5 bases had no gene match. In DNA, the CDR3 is TGTGCCAGTAGTAAAGACAGGGGGCGGTACACTGAAGCTTTCTTT. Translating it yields CASSKDRGRYTEAFF.

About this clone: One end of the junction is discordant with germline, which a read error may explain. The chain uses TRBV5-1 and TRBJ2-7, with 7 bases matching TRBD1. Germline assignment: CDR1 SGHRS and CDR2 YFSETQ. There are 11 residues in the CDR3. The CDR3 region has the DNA TGCGCCAGCAGCTCCTCGGGACAGATCGAGTTC. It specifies CASSSSGQIEF.

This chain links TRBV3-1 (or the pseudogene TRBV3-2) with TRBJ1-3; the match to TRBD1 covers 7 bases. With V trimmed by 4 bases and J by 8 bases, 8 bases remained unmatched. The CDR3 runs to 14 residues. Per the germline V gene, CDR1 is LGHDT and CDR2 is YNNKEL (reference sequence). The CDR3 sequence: CASSPRQGGHTIYF. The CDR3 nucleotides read TGTGCCAGCAGCCCGCGACAGGGCGGACACACCATATATTTT.

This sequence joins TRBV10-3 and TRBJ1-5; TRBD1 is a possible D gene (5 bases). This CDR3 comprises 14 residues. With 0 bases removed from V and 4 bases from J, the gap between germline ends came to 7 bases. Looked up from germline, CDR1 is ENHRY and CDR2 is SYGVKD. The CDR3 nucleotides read TGTGCCATCAGTGAGTCGGGGGGAAATCAGCCCCAGCATTTT. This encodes CAISESGGNQPQHF.

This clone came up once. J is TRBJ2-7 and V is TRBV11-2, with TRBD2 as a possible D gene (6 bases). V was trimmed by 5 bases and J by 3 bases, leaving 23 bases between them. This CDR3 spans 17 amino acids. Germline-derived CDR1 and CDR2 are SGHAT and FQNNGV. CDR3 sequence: CASSSLRGRSQIYEQYF. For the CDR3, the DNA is TGTGCCAGCAGCAGTCTACGGGGGAGGAGCCAGATCTACGAGCAGTACTTC.

The CDR3 region is CASSGGGPSVSQETQYF. CDR3 nucleotides: TGTGCCAGCTCCGGGGGAGGGCCCTCCGTCTCACAAGAGACCCAGTACTTC. The gene calls are TRBV18 and TRBJ2-5, with 7 bases fitting TRBD2. Looked up from germline, CDR1 is KGHSH and CDR2 is LQKENI. The CDR3 is made up of 17 amino acids. The V and J ends lost 6 bases and 2 bases, in that order; junction bases with no gene match: 15.

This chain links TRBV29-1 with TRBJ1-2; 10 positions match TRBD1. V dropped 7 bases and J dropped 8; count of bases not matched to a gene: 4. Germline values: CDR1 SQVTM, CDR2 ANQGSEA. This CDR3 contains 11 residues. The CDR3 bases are TGCAGCGGGACAGGGGGTGAGGGCTACACCTTC. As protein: CSGTGGEGYTF.

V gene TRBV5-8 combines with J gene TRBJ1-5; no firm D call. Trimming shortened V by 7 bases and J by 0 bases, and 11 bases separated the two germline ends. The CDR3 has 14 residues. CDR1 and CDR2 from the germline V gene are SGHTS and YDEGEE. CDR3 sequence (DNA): TGTGCCAGCGTCGGGATATATAGCAATCAGCCCCAGCATTTT. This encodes CASVGIYSNQPQHF.

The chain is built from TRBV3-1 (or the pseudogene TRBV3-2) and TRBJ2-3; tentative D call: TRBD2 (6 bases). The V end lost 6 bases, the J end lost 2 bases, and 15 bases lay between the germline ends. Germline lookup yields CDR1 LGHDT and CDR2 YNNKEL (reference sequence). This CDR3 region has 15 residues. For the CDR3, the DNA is TGTGCCAGCAGGGGGCGCGGGGTCCACACAGATACGCAGTATTTT. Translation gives CASRGRGVHTDTQYF.

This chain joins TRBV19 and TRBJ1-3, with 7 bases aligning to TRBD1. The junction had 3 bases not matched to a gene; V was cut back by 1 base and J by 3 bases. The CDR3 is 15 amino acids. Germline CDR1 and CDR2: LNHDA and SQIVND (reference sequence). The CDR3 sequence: CASSIAPGGGNTIYF. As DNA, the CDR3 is TGTGCCAGTAGTATAGCCCCAGGGGGTGGAAACACCATATATTTT.

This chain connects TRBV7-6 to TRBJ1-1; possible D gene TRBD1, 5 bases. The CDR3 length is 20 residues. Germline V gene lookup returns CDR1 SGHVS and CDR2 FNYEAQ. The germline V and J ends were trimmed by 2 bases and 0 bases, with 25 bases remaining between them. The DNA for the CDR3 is TGTGCCAGCAGCTTATACGGGCCTCTTATACGACGGACAATGAACACTGAAGCTTTCTTT. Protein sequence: CASSLYGPLIRRTMNTEAFF.

CDR3 loop: CASMGLINQPQHF. The CDR3 DNA reads TGTGCCAGCATGGGACTGATAAATCAGCCCCAGCATTTT. The chain uses TRBV6-5 and TRBJ1-5; the D gene is possibly TRBD1 (5 bases). Per germline, CDR1 MNHEY and CDR2 SVGAGI. V dropped 7 bases and J dropped 4 bases, with 11 bases sitting between them. This CDR3 has 13 residues.

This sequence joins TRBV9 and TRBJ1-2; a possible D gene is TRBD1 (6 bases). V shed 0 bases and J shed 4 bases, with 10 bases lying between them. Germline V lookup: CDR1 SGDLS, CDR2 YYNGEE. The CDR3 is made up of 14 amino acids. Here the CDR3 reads CASSVAGGAYGYTF. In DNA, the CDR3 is TGTGCCAGCAGCGTAGCTGGGGGGGCCTATGGCTACACCTTC.

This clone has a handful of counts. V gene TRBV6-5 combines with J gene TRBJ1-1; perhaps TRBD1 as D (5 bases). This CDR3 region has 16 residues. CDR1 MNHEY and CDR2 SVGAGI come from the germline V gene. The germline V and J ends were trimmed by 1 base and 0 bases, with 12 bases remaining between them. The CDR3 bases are TGTGCCAGCAGTTACTACATGACAGTCATGAACACTGAAGCTTTCTTT. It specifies CASSYYMTVMNTEAFF.

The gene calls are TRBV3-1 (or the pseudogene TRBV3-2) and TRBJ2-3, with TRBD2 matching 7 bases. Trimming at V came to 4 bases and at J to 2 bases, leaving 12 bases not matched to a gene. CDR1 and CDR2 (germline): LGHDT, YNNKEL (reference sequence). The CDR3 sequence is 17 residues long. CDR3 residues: CASSREGIASPTDTQYF. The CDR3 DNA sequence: TGTGCCAGCAGCCGGGAGGGGATAGCTTCCCCCACAGATACGCAGTATTTT.

As DNA, the CDR3 is TGTGCCAGCAGTCCTGAAGAGACCCAGTACTTC. It is translated as CASSPEETQYF. The chain employs TRBV27 and TRBJ2-5; D gene uncertain. The CDR3 contains 11 residues. Germline CDR1 MNHEY, CDR2 SMNVEV (reference sequence). Trimming shortened V by 5 bases and J by 3 bases, and 4 bases separated the two germline ends.